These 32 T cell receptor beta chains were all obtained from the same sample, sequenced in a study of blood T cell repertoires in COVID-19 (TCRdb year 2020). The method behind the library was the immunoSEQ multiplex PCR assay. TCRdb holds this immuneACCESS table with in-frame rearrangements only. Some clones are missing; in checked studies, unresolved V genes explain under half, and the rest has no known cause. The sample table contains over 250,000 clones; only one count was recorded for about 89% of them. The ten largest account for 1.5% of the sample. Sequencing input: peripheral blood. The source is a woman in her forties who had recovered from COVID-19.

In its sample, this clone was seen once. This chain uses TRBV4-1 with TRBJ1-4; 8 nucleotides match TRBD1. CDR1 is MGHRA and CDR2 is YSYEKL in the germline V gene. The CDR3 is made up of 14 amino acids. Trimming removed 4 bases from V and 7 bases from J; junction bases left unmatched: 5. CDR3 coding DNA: TGCGCCAGCAGCCGCCCGGACAGGGTTGAAAAACTGTTTTTT. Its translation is CASSRPDRVEKLFF.

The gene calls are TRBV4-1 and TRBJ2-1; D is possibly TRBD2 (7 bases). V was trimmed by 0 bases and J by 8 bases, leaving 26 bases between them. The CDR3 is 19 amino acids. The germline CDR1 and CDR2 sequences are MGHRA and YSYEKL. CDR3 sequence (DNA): TGCGCCAGCAGCCAAGATCGAGGGGGGGCAGGGTTACGTAGCCATGAGCAGTTCTTC. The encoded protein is CASSQDRGGAGLRSHEQFF.

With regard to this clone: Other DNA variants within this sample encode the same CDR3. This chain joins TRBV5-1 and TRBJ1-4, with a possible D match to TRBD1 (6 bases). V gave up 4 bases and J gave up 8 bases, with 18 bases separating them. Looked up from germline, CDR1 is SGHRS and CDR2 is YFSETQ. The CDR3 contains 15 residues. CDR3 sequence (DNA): TGCGCCAGCAGCGAATTACAGGGCTCCGGAGAAAAACTGTTTTTT. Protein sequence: CASSELQGSGEKLFF.

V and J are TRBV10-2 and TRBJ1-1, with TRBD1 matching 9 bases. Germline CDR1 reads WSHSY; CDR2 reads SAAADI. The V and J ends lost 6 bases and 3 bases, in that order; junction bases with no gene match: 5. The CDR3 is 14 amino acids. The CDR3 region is CASSDRTGDTEAFF. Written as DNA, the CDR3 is TGCGCCAGCAGCGACCGGACAGGGGACACTGAAGCTTTCTTT.

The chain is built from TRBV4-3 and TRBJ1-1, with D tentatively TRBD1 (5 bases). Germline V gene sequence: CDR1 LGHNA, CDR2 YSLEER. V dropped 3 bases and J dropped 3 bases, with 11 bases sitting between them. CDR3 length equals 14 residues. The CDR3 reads CASSQGGGDTEAFF. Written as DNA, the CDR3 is TGCGCCAGCAGCCAGGGTGGGGGGGACACTGAAGCTTTCTTT.

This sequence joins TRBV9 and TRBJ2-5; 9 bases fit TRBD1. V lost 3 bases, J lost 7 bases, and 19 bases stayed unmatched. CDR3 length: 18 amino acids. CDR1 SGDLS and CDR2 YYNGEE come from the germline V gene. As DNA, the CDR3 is TGTGCCAGCAGCGCCCGCCACAGGGGGCGCTGGGGGGTTGGGACCCAGTACTTC. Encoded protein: CASSARHRGRWGVGTQYF.

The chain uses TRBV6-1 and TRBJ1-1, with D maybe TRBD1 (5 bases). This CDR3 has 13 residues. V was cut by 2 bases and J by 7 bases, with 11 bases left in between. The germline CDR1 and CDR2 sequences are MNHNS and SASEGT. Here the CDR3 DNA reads TGTGCCAGCAGTGAATTAGGTAGGGGTGAAGCTTTCTTT. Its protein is CASSELGRGEAFF.

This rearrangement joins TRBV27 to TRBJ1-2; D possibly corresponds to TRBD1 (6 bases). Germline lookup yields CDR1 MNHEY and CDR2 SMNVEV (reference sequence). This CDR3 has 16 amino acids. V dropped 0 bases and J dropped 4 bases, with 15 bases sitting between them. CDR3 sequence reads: CASSLSRGATGYGYTF. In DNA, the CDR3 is TGTGCCAGCAGTTTATCTCGGGGGGCGACTGGCTATGGCTACACCTTC.

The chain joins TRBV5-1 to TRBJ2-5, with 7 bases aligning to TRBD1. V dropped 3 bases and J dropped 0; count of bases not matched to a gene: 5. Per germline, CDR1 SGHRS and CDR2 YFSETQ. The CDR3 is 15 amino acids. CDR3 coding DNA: TGCGCCAGCAGCTGGATGGGACAGTACCAAGAGACCCAGTACTTC. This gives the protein CASSWMGQYQETQYF.

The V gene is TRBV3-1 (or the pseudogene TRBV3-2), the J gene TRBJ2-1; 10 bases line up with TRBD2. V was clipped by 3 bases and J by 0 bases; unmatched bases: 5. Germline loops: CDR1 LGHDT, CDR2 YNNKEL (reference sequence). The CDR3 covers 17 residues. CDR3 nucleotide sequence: TGTGCCAGCAGCCACCGGGGACTAGCGAGCTCCTACAATGAGCAGTTCTTC. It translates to CASSHRGLASSYNEQFF.

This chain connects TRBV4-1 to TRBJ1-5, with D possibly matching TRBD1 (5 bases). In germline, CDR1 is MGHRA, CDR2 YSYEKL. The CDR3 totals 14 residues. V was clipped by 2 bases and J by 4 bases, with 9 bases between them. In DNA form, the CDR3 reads TGCGCCAGCAGCCAAAGGGAGGGGAATCAGCCCCAGCATTTT. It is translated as CASSQREGNQPQHF.

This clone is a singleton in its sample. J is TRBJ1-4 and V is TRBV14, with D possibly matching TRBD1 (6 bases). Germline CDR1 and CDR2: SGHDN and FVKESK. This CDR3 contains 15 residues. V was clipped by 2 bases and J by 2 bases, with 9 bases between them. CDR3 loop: CASSQTDRTNEKLFF. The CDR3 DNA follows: TGTGCCAGCAGCCAAACTGACAGGACTAATGAAAAACTGTTTTTT.

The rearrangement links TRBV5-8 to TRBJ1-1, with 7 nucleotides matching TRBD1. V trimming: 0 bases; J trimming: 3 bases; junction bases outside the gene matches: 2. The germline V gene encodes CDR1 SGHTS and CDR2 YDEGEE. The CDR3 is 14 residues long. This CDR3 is CASSLDDRDTEAFF. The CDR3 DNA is TGTGCCAGCAGCTTGGACGACAGGGACACTGAAGCTTTCTTT.

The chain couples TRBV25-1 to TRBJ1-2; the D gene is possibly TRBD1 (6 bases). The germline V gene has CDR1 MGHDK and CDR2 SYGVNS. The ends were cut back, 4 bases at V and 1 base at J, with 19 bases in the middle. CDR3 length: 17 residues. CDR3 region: CASSAPQQGPLNYGYTF. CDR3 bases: TGTGCCAGCAGTGCACCTCAACAGGGTCCCCTTAACTATGGCTACACCTTC.

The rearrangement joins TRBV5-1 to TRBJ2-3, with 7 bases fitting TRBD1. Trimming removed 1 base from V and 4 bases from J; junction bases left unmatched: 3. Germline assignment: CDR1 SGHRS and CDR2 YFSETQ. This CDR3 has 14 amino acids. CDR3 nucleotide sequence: TGCGCCAGCAGCTTGACCGACAGGGCAGATACGCAGTATTTT. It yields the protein CASSLTDRADTQYF.

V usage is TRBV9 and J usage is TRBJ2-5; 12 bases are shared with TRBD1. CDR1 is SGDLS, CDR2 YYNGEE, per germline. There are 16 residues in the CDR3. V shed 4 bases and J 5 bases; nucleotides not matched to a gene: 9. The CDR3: CASSPSGTGGAETQYF. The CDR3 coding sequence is TGTGCCAGCAGCCCATCCGGGACAGGGGGCGCCGAGACCCAGTACTTC.

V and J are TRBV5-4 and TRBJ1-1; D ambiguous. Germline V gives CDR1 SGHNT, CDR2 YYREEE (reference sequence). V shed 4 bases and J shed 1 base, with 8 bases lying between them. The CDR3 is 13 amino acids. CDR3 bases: TGTGCCAGCAGCCGAGACAAGAACACTGAAGCTTTCTTT. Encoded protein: CASSRDKNTEAFF.

The chain's CDR3 is CASSDRVGAEAFF. CDR3 nucleotide sequence: TGTGCCAGTAGTGACAGGGTTGGGGCTGAAGCTTTCTTT. This chain uses TRBV19 with TRBJ1-1, with 7 bases identical to TRBD1. The V gene's germline CDR1 is LNHDA and CDR2 SQIVND (reference sequence). The CDR3 is 13 residues long. Germline trimming cut 5 bases from V and 6 bases from J; bases unmatched to any gene: 6.

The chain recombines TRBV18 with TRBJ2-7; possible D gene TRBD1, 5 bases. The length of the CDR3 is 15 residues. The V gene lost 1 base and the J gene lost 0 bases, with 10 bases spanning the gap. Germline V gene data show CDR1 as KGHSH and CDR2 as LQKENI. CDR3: CASSPLRDSSYEQYF. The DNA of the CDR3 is TGTGCCAGCTCACCACTCAGGGATAGCTCCTACGAGCAGTACTTC.

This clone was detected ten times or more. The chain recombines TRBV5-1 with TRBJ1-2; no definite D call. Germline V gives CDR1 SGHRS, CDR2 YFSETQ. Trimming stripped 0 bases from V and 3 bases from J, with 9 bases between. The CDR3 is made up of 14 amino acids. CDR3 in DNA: TGCGCCAGCAGCTTGGCGGGCGGGGACTATGGCTACACCTTC. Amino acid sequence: CASSLAGGDYGYTF.

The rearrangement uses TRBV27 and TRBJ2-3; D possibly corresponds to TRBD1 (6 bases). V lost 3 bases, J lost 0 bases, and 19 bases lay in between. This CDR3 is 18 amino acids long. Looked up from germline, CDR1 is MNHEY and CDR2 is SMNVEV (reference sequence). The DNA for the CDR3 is TGTGCCAGCAGTTTCACCCGTACAGGGTCAAAGAGCACAGATACGCAGTATTTT. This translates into CASSFTRTGSKSTDTQYF.

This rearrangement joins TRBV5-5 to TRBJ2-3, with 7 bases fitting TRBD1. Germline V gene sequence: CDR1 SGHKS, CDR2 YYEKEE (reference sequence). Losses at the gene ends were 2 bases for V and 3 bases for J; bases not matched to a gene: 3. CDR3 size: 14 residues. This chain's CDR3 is CASSFRDSTDTQYF. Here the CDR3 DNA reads TGTGCCAGCAGCTTCAGGGACAGTACAGATACGCAGTATTTT.

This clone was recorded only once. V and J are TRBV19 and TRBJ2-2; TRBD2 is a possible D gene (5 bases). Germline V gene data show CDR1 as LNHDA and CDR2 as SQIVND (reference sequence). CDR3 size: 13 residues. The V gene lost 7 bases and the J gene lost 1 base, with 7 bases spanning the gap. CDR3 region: CASMDWNTGELFF. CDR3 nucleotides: TGTGCCAGTATGGACTGGAACACCGGGGAGCTGTTTTTT.

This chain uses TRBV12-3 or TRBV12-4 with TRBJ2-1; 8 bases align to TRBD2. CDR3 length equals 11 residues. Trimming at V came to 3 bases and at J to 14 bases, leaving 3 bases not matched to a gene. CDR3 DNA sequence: TGTGCCAGCAGTTTGGGACTAGGGGAGTTCTTC. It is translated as CASSLGLGEFF.

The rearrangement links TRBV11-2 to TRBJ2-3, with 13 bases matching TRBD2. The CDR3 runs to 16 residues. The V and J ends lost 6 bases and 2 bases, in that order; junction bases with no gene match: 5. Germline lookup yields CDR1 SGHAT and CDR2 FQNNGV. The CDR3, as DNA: TGTGCCAGCAGACCGGGACTAGCGGGATACACAGATACGCAGTATTTT. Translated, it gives CASRPGLAGYTDTQYF.

CDR3 DNA: TGTGCCAGCAGCCAGATGGGACAGGGATCTGGCTACACCTTC. Its protein is CASSQMGQGSGYTF. The chain has TRBV3-1 (or the pseudogene TRBV3-2) and TRBJ1-2; 9 bases agree with TRBD1. CDR3 length equals 14 residues. The V gene end was trimmed by 3 bases and the J gene end by 7 bases; junction bases not matched to a gene: 6. Germline-derived CDR1 and CDR2 are LGHDT and YNNKEL (reference sequence).

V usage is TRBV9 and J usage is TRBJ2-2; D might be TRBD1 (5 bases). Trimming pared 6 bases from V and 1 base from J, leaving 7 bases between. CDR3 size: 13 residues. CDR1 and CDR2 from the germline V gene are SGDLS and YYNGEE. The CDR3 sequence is CASTRGNTGELFF. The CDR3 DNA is TGTGCCAGCACTAGGGGGAACACCGGGGAGCTGTTTTTT.

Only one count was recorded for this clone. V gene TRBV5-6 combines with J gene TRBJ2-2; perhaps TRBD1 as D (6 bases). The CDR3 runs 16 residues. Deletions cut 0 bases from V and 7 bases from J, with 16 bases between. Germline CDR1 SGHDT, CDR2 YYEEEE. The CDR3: CASSLVQGALSGELFF. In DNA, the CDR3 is TGTGCCAGCAGCTTGGTACAGGGTGCGTTGAGCGGGGAGCTGTTTTTT.

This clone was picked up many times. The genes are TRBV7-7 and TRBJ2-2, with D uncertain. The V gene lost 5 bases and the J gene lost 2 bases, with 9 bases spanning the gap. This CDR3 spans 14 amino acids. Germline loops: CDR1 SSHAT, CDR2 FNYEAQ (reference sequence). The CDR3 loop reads CASSQQLNTGELFF. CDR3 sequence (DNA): TGTGCCAGCAGCCAACAGTTAAACACCGGGGAGCTGTTTTTT. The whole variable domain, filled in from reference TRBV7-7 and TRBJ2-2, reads GAGVSQSPRYKVTKRGQDVTLRCDPISSHATLYWYQQALGQGPEFLTYFNYEAQPDKSGLPSDRFSAERPEGSISTLTIQRTEQRDSAMYRCASSQQLNTGELFFGEGSRLTVL.

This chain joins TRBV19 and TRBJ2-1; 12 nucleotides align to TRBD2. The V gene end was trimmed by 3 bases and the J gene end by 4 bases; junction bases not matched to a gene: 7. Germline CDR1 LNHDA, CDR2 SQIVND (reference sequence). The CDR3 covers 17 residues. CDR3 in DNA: TGTGCCAGTAGTATTCAGGGGACTAGCGGGCCGTACAATGAGCAGTTCTTC. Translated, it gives CASSIQGTSGPYNEQFF.

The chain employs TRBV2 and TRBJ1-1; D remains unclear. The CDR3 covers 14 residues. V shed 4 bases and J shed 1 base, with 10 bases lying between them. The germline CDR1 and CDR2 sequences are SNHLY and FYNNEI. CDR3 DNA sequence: TGTGCCAGCAGTGCCCAGACAACGAACACTGAAGCTTTCTTT. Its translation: CASSAQTTNTEAFF.

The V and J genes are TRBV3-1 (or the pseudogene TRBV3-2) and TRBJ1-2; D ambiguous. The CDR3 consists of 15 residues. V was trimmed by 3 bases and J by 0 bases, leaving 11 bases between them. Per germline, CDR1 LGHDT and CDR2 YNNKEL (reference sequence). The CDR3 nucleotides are TGTGCCAGCAGCCACCGGTGGCTAGCTAACTATGGCTACACCTTC. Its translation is CASSHRWLANYGYTF.